This TCR beta chain was recovered during a study of blood T cell repertoires in COVID-19. Study in general: Both acute and convalescent COVID-19 samples were obtained from the United States, Italy and Spain.

This clone has only one observation. The data were produced by immunoSEQ multiplex PCR, yet TCRdb's version contains in-frame clones alone and is incomplete. This sample has 250,000 to 350,000 clones, with roughly 92% found just once. Trimming pared 4 bases from V and 9 bases from J, leaving 21 bases between. CDR1 and CDR2 (germline): LGHNT, FRNRAP. The CDR3 consists of 16 residues. Followed over time, Seattle patients had been enrolled while infection was active. Sequencing was done on a sample of peripheral blood. The sequence was obtained from a woman in her 30s with COVID-19, enrolled during active disease. The rearrangement joins TRBV12-5 to TRBJ2-2; D is perhaps TRBD2 (6 bases). CDR3 sequence: CASGSPLMEGHRELFF. The DNA for the CDR3 is TGTGCTAGTGGTTCCCCCCTTATGGAGGGCCATAGGGAGCTGTTTTTT.